This TCR beta chain was recovered during a study of spatial heterogeneity in lung cancer. Study in general: The study consistently detected more beta-chain than alpha-chain sequences. Regarding the study as a whole: When ubiquitous and regional expanded TCRs were counted, their numbers tracked ubiquitous and regional nonsynonymous mutations, respectively. Tracking of tumor mutation counts was seen in expanded intratumoral alpha and beta TCR counts.

This clonotype was observed many times. The target antigen is unknown. Specified time point: sample taken at primary tumor resection. Donors were some 72 untreated early-stage non-small cell lung cancer patients. Germline values: CDR1 DFQATT, CDR2 SNEGSKA (reference sequence). The CDR3 runs 13 residues. The V gene end was trimmed by 7 bases and the J gene end by 0 bases; junction bases not matched to a gene: 2. From the 5' RACE reads, TCRdb called clonotypes with MiXCR, one entry per CDR3 protein. This table holds several thousand distinct CDR3 sequences, roughly 29% found once. This sequence joins TRBV20-1 and TRBJ2-1, with TRBD2 identical over 8 bases. The clonotype comes from a female donor with early-stage non-small cell lung cancer. Sequencing was performed on lung tumor tissue, taken at surgery. CDR3 in DNA: TGCAGTGTCCTAGCGGGCTCCTACAATGAGCAGTTCTTC. Translating gives CSVLAGSYNEQFF.